These 24 T cell receptor beta chains were all obtained from the same sample, sequenced in a study of graft-versus-host responses after intestinal transplantation. The antigens these receptors bind are not known. Repertoires were generated with immunoSEQ multiplex PCR, while TCRdb's copy carries only in-frame clones and drops some. The sample lists some 76,000 clones; roughly 91% were seen once. Here the sequenced sample was unstimulated CD8+ T cells sorted from spleen or lymph node cells, taken before transplant. These receptors were taken from a human donor who was the organ donor for an intestinal transplant.

The chain couples TRBV28 to TRBJ2-5; 12 bases agree with TRBD2. V lost 5 bases and J lost 5; bases outside the gene matches: 9. The germline V gene has CDR1 MDHEN and CDR2 SYDVKM. This CDR3 spans 16 amino acids. CDR3 sequence reads: CASSTLAGGPGETQYF. The CDR3 coding sequence is TGTGCCAGCAGTACACTAGCGGGGGGCCCGGGGGAGACCCAGTACTTC. The variable domain in full, with the rest retrieved from reference TRBV28 and TRBJ2-5, is DVKVTQSSRYLVKRTGEKVFLECVQDMDHENMFWYRQDPGLGLRLIYFSYDVKMKEKGDIPEGYSVSREKKERFSLILESASTNQTSMYLCASSTLAGGPGETQYFGPGTRLLVL.

This clone came up a few times. CDR3 sequence reads: CASSPRAYNEQFF. CDR3 coding DNA: TGTGCCAGCAGTCCCCGTGCCTACAATGAGCAGTTCTTC. V is TRBV6-4 and J is TRBJ2-1; D is undetermined. The V end lost 5 bases, the J end lost 2 bases, and 7 bases lay between the germline ends. The CDR3 runs 13 residues. The germline V gene encodes CDR1 MRHNA and CDR2 SNTAGT.

V and J are TRBV5-4 and TRBJ2-5, with D tentatively TRBD1 or TRBD2 (5 bases each). CDR3 length: 15 residues. Trimming removed 0 bases from V and 1 base from J, with 10 bases in between. Germline loops: CDR1 SGHNT, CDR2 YYREEE (reference sequence). This chain's CDR3 is CASSLVSGGQETQYF. CDR3 bases: TGTGCCAGCAGCTTGGTTTCTGGGGGCCAAGAGACCCAGTACTTC.

This chain joins TRBV30 and TRBJ2-7; TRBD1 might be the D (6 bases). Germline V gives CDR1 GTSNPN, CDR2 SVGIG (reference sequence). The V and J ends lost 8 bases and 5 bases respectively, with 13 bases between them. CDR3 size: 11 residues. The CDR3 region is CAGGRGNEQYF. In DNA, the CDR3 is TGTGCCGGCGGAAGGGGGAACGAGCAGTACTTC.

The rearrangement uses TRBV5-6 and TRBJ2-7; no firm D call. CDR1 is SGHDT and CDR2 is YYEEEE in the germline V gene. The CDR3 spans 13 residues. V lost 4 bases, J lost 0 bases, and 8 bases lay in between. The CDR3 nucleotides read TGTGCCAGCAGCCCCCCGGCCTCCTACGAGCAGTACTTC. Protein: CASSPPASYEQYF.

CDR3 loop: CASSIDLTGNTEAFF. As DNA, the CDR3 is TGTGCCAGTAGTATAGATCTTACAGGGAACACTGAAGCTTTCTTT. V and J are TRBV19 and TRBJ1-1; D is perhaps TRBD1 (5 bases). V was cut by 0 bases and J by 1 base, with 9 bases left in between. CDR1 and CDR2 from the germline V gene are LNHDA and SQIVND (reference sequence). This CDR3 has 15 amino acids.

This clone was counted a single time. This chain joins TRBV28 and TRBJ2-7, with 7 bases matching TRBD1. The junction had 16 bases not matched to a gene; V was cut back by 7 bases and J by 4 bases. The CDR3 is made up of 16 amino acids. CDR1 and CDR2 from the germline V gene are MDHEN and SYDVKM. The CDR3 here is CASMTGPGRLPYEQYF. CDR3 nucleotide sequence: TGTGCCAGCATGACAGGGCCTGGTCGCCTTCCTTACGAGCAGTACTTC.

This clone was counted once. V usage is TRBV27 and J usage is TRBJ2-7; 10 bases map to TRBD1. In germline, CDR1 is MNHEY, CDR2 SMNVEV (reference sequence). V trimming: 0 bases; J trimming: 3 bases; junction bases outside the gene matches: 5. The CDR3 consists of 16 residues. The CDR3 sequence is CASSLSGQGFFYEQYF. The CDR3 DNA is TGTGCCAGCAGTTTATCGGGACAGGGGTTTTTCTACGAGCAGTACTTC.

The rearrangement links TRBV10-3 to TRBJ2-7; 13 bases are a match to TRBD2. Germline values: CDR1 ENHRY, CDR2 SYGVKD. The CDR3 is 14 residues long. With V trimmed by 9 bases and J by 4 bases, 6 bases remained unmatched. CDR3 DNA sequence: TGTGCCATTACTAGCGGGGGGGCAAGGTACGAGCAGTACTTC. Amino acid sequence: CAITSGGARYEQYF.

The chain carries TRBV7-9 and TRBJ1-1; 7 bases line up with TRBD1. J lost 5 bases, V lost 4 bases, and 4 bases had no gene match. The length of the CDR3 is 13 residues. Germline CDR1 is SEHNR and CDR2 is FQNEAQ (reference sequence). CDR3 sequence: CASSWTGRTEAFF. The CDR3, as DNA: TGTGCCAGCAGCTGGACAGGTCGGACTGAAGCTTTCTTT.

The V and J genes are TRBV14 and TRBJ2-5, with 7 bases fitting TRBD1. Germline V gene sequence: CDR1 SGHDN, CDR2 FVKESK. The CDR3 extends over 13 amino acids. The trim removed 5 bases at V and 5 bases at J, leaving 5 bases unmatched. The CDR3 loop reads CASSLGGIETQYF. The CDR3 coding sequence is TGTGCCAGCAGCTTAGGGGGCATCGAGACCCAGTACTTC.

This sequence joins TRBV6-4 and TRBJ2-6; D uncertain. Trimming took 0 bases from V and 0 from J, leaving 3 bases between them. The germline V gene has CDR1 MRHNA and CDR2 SNTAGT. This CDR3 comprises 15 residues. CDR3 in DNA: TGTGCCAGCAGTGACTCCAGCTCTGGGGCCAACGTCCTGACTTTC. This gives the protein CASSDSSSGANVLTF.

The chain recombines TRBV7-9 with TRBJ2-2, with 10 bases fitting TRBD2. V gave up 2 bases and J gave up 3 bases; unmatched junction bases: 6. The CDR3 consists of 17 residues. Germline V gene data show CDR1 as SEHNR and CDR2 as FQNEAQ (reference sequence). This CDR3 reads CASSLRLAGADTGELFF. DNA of the CDR3: TGTGCCAGCAGCTTACGCCTAGCGGGGGCGGACACCGGGGAGCTGTTTTTT.

This chain connects TRBV27 to TRBJ2-7, with 7 bases fitting TRBD2. V lost 2 bases, J lost 3 bases, and 13 bases stayed unmatched. Germline lookup yields CDR1 MNHEY and CDR2 SMNVEV (reference sequence). The CDR3 covers 17 residues. The CDR3 sequence: CASSLQSGAHLNYEQYF. The CDR3, as DNA: TGTGCCAGCAGTTTACAGAGCGGGGCGCATCTTAACTACGAGCAGTACTTC.

This sequence joins TRBV9 and TRBJ2-5, with 10 bases that match TRBD1. The tail of the sequence fits TRBJ2-7 better, so the J call may be wrong. From germline, CDR1 is SGDLS and CDR2 YYNGEE. The CDR3 sequence is 16 residues long. The CDR3 here is CASSPNSGTGAYEQYF. As DNA, the CDR3 is TGTGCCAGCAGCCCAAACTCCGGGACAGGGGCCTACGAGCAGTACTTC.

The count of this clone is one. The V call is TRBV7-6, the J call TRBJ2-2; a possible D gene is TRBD1 (7 bases). The germline V gene encodes CDR1 SGHVS and CDR2 FNYEAQ. The CDR3 loop spans 16 amino acids. V lost 1 base and J 4 bases, leaving 13 bases between the germline ends. The CDR3 nucleotides are TGTGCCAGCAGCTTAGATGACAGGGAGGTCACCGGGGAGCTGTTTTTT. Amino acid sequence: CASSLDDREVTGELFF.

This clone was recorded many times. V usage is TRBV7-9 and J usage is TRBJ1-5; 7 bases map to TRBD1. Germline V gene lookup returns CDR1 SEHNR and CDR2 FQNEAQ (reference sequence). The CDR3 is made up of 14 amino acids. The V and J ends lost 9 bases and 0 bases, in that order; junction bases with no gene match: 5. The DNA of the CDR3 is TGTGCCAGTGGAACAGGGGATAGCAATCAGCCCCAGCATTTT. Translated, it gives CASGTGDSNQPQHF.

The rearrangement links TRBV30 to TRBJ2-6, with a weak D call TRBD2 (5 bases). The CDR3 spans 16 residues. Trimming pared 4 bases from V and 2 bases from J, leaving 15 bases between. The germline CDR1 and CDR2 sequences are GTSNPN and SVGIG (reference sequence). CDR3 nucleotides: TGTGCCTGGACCCTTAGCGTGGGGACTGGGGCCAACGTCCTGACTTTC. It is translated as CAWTLSVGTGANVLTF.

The V gene is TRBV10-3, the J gene TRBJ1-3; D unclear. V was shortened by 6 bases and J by 2 bases, with 5 bases between the two germline ends. Per the germline V gene, CDR1 is ENHRY and CDR2 is SYGVKD. The CDR3 is made up of 12 amino acids. The CDR3 region has the DNA TGTGCCATCAGGGACCCTGGAAACACCATATATTTT. This gives the protein CAIRDPGNTIYF.

V and J are TRBV6-1 and TRBJ1-5, with D perhaps matching TRBD1 (6 bases). V shed 3 bases and J shed 4 bases, with 19 bases lying between them. Germline CDR1 and CDR2: MNHNS and SASEGT. CDR3 length: 17 amino acids. The CDR3 bases are TGTGCCAGCAGTGACAGCGAGACAGGTATAATTAATCAGCCCCAGCATTTT. Translated: CASSDSETGIINQPQHF.

The V and J genes are TRBV28 and TRBJ2-7; 7 bases match TRBD2. After removal of 7 bases from V and 5 bases from J, the junction contained 11 bases not matched to a gene. The CDR3 totals 14 residues. Germline V CDR1 and CDR2: MDHEN, SYDVKM. The CDR3 protein is CASTLRLAPDEQYF. CDR3 in DNA: TGTGCCAGCACCCTACGACTAGCCCCTGACGAGCAGTACTTC.

The genes are TRBV19 and TRBJ2-7, with D possibly being TRBD1 (5 bases). The germline V gene has CDR1 LNHDA and CDR2 SQIVND (reference sequence). V lost 0 bases, J lost 3 bases, and 12 bases lay in between. This CDR3 region has 15 residues. CDR3 nucleotide sequence: TGTGCCAGTAGTATAGAATCAGGGCTGGGCTACGAGCAGTACTTC. The encoded protein is CASSIESGLGYEQYF.

This clone showed up just a few times. This chain connects TRBV5-6 to TRBJ1-1; 8 bases map to TRBD1. V was clipped by 2 bases and J by 5 bases; unmatched bases: 11. This CDR3 is 16 amino acids long. Germline V lookup: CDR1 SGHDT, CDR2 YYEEEE. The CDR3 protein is CASSFDRGLVVTEAFF. CDR3 bases: TGTGCCAGCAGCTTTGACAGGGGTCTGGTGGTTACTGAAGCTTTCTTT.

The chain uses TRBV4-1 and TRBJ1-5, with unresolved D. The CDR3 runs 19 residues. In germline, CDR1 is MGHRA, CDR2 YSYEKL. V was trimmed by 2 bases and J by 2 bases, leaving 22 bases between them. The CDR3 DNA reads TGCGCCAGCAGCCAATCCCCATCCCAAAATTCAGCTGGCAATCAGCCCCAGCATTTT. This gives the protein CASSQSPSQNSAGNQPQHF.